Included here is one TCR beta chain sequence, with context. The antigen is undetermined. The data derive from a study of cytomegalovirus exposure and HLA in healthy donors. Study conclusions and caveats: The authors listed 150 to 200 TCR beta chains as cytomegalovirus-associated. Some public TCRs appeared in many individuals, while most sequences were rare. Reports credit the classifier with highly specific, highly sensitive diagnosis of cytomegalovirus status.

The donors were members of the validation cohort comprising approximately 110 subjects, separate from the approximately 630-subject first cohort. There are 17 residues in the CDR3. CDR1 and CDR2 (germline): SGHNT, YYREEE (reference sequence). Trimming removed 0 bases from V and 8 bases from J, with 23 bases in between. This table comes from immunoSEQ multiplex PCR, and its TCRdb copy is limited to in-frame clones, with some not included. The sample includes more than 85,000 clones, approximately 90% seen only once; the top ten take 1.5% to 2%. This receptor was obtained from a woman under 30 in good health and CMV-seronegative. Sequenced sample: PBMCs. The chain carries TRBV5-4 and TRBJ1-2, with a possible D match to TRBD1 (5 bases). CDR3 sequence (DNA): TGTGCCAGCAGCTTGGCCCATATAGGGGTCAGGGCGAACGGCTACACCTTC. It encodes CASSLAHIGVRANGYTF.